This record covers a single T cell receptor beta chain. Profiled with immunoSEQ multiplex PCR; TCRdb holds only in-frame clones, not every one. The sample gives more than 8,500 clones, 55% to 75% of which show up once; 15% to 20% is in the top ten. These data are taken from a study of CD4+ T cells in melanoma. Germline CDR1 KGHSH, CDR2 LQKENI. V was cut by 4 bases and J by 9 bases, with 21 bases left in between. CDR3 size: 15 residues. The TCR comes from a human donor with melanoma. The J gene is TRBJ2-5, the V gene TRBV18; D is ambiguous. Sequencing input: cells from a culture (not recorded whether cultured in vitro). The CDR3 sequence: CASSRLGKAQGSQYF. The CDR3 DNA follows: TGTGCCAGCTCACGTCTGGGGAAGGCGCAAGGGTCCCAGTACTTC.